This T cell receptor beta chain was identified in a study of control samples from healthy donors and cancer patients. Generated by immunoSEQ multiplex PCR, the TCRdb table keeps only in-frame clones and is missing some. The sample has about 61,000 clones; 85% to 90% are singletons. The germline gives CDR1 MNHEY, CDR2 SVGEGT. The CDR3 length is 18 residues. J lost 7 bases, V lost 0 bases, and 10 bases had no gene match. Material: PBMCs. This TCR derives from a man between 60 and 75 years old with colorectal cancer. The chain links TRBV6-2 or TRBV6-3 to TRBJ1-6; 9 nucleotides agree with TRBD1. CDR3 bases: TGTGCCAGCAGTTACTCCTCCACCGGGACAGGGTTGAATTCACCCCTCCACTTT. Its protein product is CASSYSSTGTGLNSPLHF.